The present TCR beta chain was sequenced within a study of T cell changes during pregnancy in multiple sclerosis. From germline, CDR1 is SGHRS and CDR2 YFSETQ. The CDR3 sequence is 14 residues long. Losses at the gene ends were 0 bases for V and 4 bases for J; bases not matched to a gene: 1. Only in-frame clones appear in the TCRdb table, and some are missing; sequencing was by immunoSEQ multiplex PCR. This table has about 69,000 clones, 90% to 95% appearing once. The sequence was collected from a female donor in good health, enrolled as a control in a pregnancy study. This specimen consisted of CD4+ T cells from peripheral blood mononuclear cells, obtained in the third trimester of pregnancy. The chain employs TRBV5-1 and TRBJ1-2, with 9 positions matching TRBD1. This CDR3 reads CASSLGDRAYGYTF. CDR3 nucleotides: TGCGCCAGCAGCTTGGGGGACAGGGCCTATGGCTACACCTTC.